This paragraph reports one TCR beta chain. The data originate from a study of control samples from healthy donors and cancer patients. The CDR3 runs to 13 residues. Germline V gene sequence: CDR1 SGHDN, CDR2 FVKESK. V was shortened by 0 bases and J by 8 bases, with 10 bases between the two germline ends. Generated by immunoSEQ multiplex PCR, the TCRdb table keeps only in-frame clones and is missing some. The sample shows some 70,000 clones, more than 80% of them seen only once. The specimen sequenced was blood. This clonotype was sampled from a man aged 55 to 70 in good health. The chain has TRBV14 and TRBJ1-2; no reliable D call. Here the CDR3 reads CASSQDLKSGYTF. The CDR3 bases are TGTGCCAGCAGCCAAGATCTAAAGAGCGGCTACACCTTC.